The T cell receptor (beta chain) under discussion was sequenced for a study of blood T cell repertoires in COVID-19. Study-level information: Researchers got acute and convalescent COVID-19 samples from the United States, Italy and Spain.

There are 13 residues in the CDR3. Trimming pared 6 bases from V and 4 bases from J, leaving 12 bases between. The germline CDR1 and CDR2 sequences are MDHEN and SYDVKM. This table comes from immunoSEQ multiplex PCR, and its TCRdb copy is limited to in-frame clones, with some not included. The sample has under 250,000 clones; about 84% are singletons. Sequencing was done on a sample of peripheral blood. The chain employs TRBV28 and TRBJ1-1, with D unresolved. This TCR derives from a woman of 80 years or more with acute or convalescent COVID-19. The CDR3 sequence: CASSPGWFTEAFF. CDR3 nucleotide sequence: TGTGCCAGCAGCCCCGGGTGGTTCACTGAAGCTTTCTTT.